A selection of T cell receptor beta chains follows, all from one sample in a study of cytomegalovirus exposure and HLA in healthy donors. Method: immunoSEQ multiplex PCR; TCRdb's copy keeps in-frame clones and lacks some. The sample includes fewer than 110,000 clones, 81% of them seen just once. The sequencing sample was made of PBMCs. The receptors come from a young man in good health and CMV-seronegative. Both conserved end residues are part of each CDR3. Fields, in order: J gene, V gene, D gene, clone size, CDR3 DNA, CDR3 protein. The D gene is left open where the match is weak. Clone sizes are given selectively: once, few, many, or a class where the clone is expanded.

>TRBJ1-5|TRBV30|-|-
TGTGCCTGGAGTGTACGTCCCAGGAGCAATCAGCCCCAGCATTTT
CAWSVRPRSNQPQHF
>TRBJ2-5|TRBV11-2|-|-
TGTGCCAGCAGCTTAATCTACTCCCAAGAGACCCAGTACTTC
CASSLIYSQETQYF
>TRBJ2-5|TRBV5-6|-|once
TGTGCCAGCAGCGAGAAGGAGACCCAGTACTTC
CASSEKETQYF
>TRBJ1-1|TRBV4-1|-|-
TGCGCCAGCAGCCCAAAAGGGGGAAGCGTGAACACTGAAGCTTTCTTT
CASSPKGGSVNTEAFF
>TRBJ2-3|TRBV7-6|-|-
TGTGCCAGCCCCCCAAATACGCAGTATTTT
CASPPNTQYF
>TRBJ2-7|TRBV12-5|TRBD2|-
TGTGCTAGTGGTGGGGAGGGAAGTAGGGACGAGCAGTACTTC
CASGGEGSRDEQYF
>TRBJ1-6|TRBV28|-|-
TGTGCCAGCAGCTCGGGGGAGGAGAGTTCACCCCTCCACTTT
CASSSGEESSPLHF
>TRBJ1-1|TRBV6-1|-|-
TGTGCCAGCACCTCAGGGGCCAGAGTGAACACTGAAGCTTTCTTT
CASTSGARVNTEAFF
>TRBJ2-3|TRBV27|-|-
TGTGCCAGCAGTCTAGCTTCTAGCACAGATACGCAGTATTTT
CASSLASSTDTQYF
>TRBJ2-1|TRBV5-1|-|few
TGCGCCAGCAGCATTGGACAGCAAGGGCAGTTCTTC
CASSIGQQGQFF
>TRBJ1-2|TRBV7-8|-|-
TGTGCCAGCAGCCTAGATGTTTGGAGGACTCATCGCGGCTACACCTTC
CASSLDVWRTHRGYTF
>TRBJ2-2|TRBV28|TRBD2|-
TGTGCGAGCAGCAGGGGCCTTACTAGCGGGAGGATCGGGGAGCTGTTTTTT
CASSRGLTSGRIGELFF
>TRBJ2-3|TRBV15|-|-
TGTGCCACCAGCAGAGATCCCGCAGCGCTAGATACGCAGTATTTT
CATSRDPAALDTQYF